The 18 T cell receptor beta chains below were found in one sample sequenced in a study of Tregs in tolerant kidney transplant recipients (dated by TCRdb to the late 2010s). The library was made by the immunoSEQ multiplex PCR assay. TCRdb took this table from immuneACCESS and kept in-frame rearrangements with V and J called. Such tables lack part of the clones; where checked against another copy, unresolved V genes explain under half of the gap, and the rest is unexplained. For this sample there are 110,000 or so clones; roughly nine tenths appear just once. Over 0.5% of the sample rests with the top ten. The specimen was CD4+ T cells from blood. These receptors were obtained from a human donor in good health.

The CDR3 region has the DNA TGTGCCACCAGCATCGATCGACAGCCCCAGCATTTT. Its translation: CATSIDRQPQHF. V is TRBV15 and J is TRBJ1-5; no definite D call. CDR1 is LNHNV, CDR2 YYDKDF, per germline (reference sequence). The CDR3 is made up of 12 amino acids. The V gene lost 4 bases and the J gene lost 7 bases, with 8 bases spanning the gap.

The V call is TRBV5-4, the J call TRBJ2-5; no reliable D call. V was clipped by 4 bases and J by 5 bases, with 15 bases between them. The CDR3 runs 14 residues. The germline gives CDR1 SGHNT, CDR2 YYREEE (reference sequence). The CDR3 loop is CASSAPWVPETQYF. CDR3 DNA sequence: TGTGCCAGCAGCGCTCCCTGGGTACCGGAGACCCAGTACTTC.

This clone was seen a handful of times. This chain uses TRBV5-5 with TRBJ2-1; D assignment may be TRBD1 or TRBD2 (5 bases each). This CDR3 region has 16 residues. With 0 bases removed from V and 0 bases from J, the gap between germline ends came to 10 bases. CDR1 is SGHKS and CDR2 is YYEKEE in the germline V gene (reference sequence). CDR3 sequence reads: CASSLVGGGSYNEQFF. The CDR3 DNA reads TGTGCCAGCAGCTTGGTTGGGGGTGGCTCCTACAATGAGCAGTTCTTC.

The chain is built from TRBV12-5 and TRBJ1-5; 9 positions agree with TRBD1. The CDR3 is 15 residues long. V dropped 5 bases and J dropped 6; count of bases not matched to a gene: 8. Germline-derived CDR1 and CDR2 are LGHNT and FRNRAP. CDR3 in DNA: TGTGCTAGTGGTCCTACAGGGGGCGTCGGTCAGCCCCAGCATTTT. Its translation: CASGPTGGVGQPQHF.

To note about this clone: Germline and junction disagree at one end, which may indicate a read error. This chain links TRBV5-1 with TRBJ2-2; D remains unclear. CDR3 size: 15 residues. The germline gives CDR1 SGHRS, CDR2 YFSETQ. In DNA form, the CDR3 reads TGTGCCAGCAGCTTGGTGCAGCGTGGGACCGGGGAGCTGTTTTTT. Amino acids: CASSLVQRGTGELFF.

This clone was detected only once. This chain links TRBV30 with TRBJ2-3; 10 nucleotides line up with TRBD1. The germline gives CDR1 GTSNPN, CDR2 SVGIG (reference sequence). This CDR3 has 13 amino acids. Trimming took 3 bases from V and 8 from J; bases not matched to a gene: 5. CDR3 coding DNA: TGTGCCTGGAGGCGGGACAGGGGTCCTACGCAGTATTTT. Residues: CAWRRDRGPTQYF.

The J gene is TRBJ2-3, the V gene TRBV7-6, with D unclear. Per germline, CDR1 SGHVS and CDR2 FNYEAQ. Between the trimmed V and J ends, which lost 2 bases and 2 bases, there was a span of 8 bases. There are 14 residues in the CDR3. The CDR3 DNA is TGTGCCAGCAGCTTATCGGCAGCCACAGATACGCAGTATTTT. Its protein is CASSLSAATDTQYF.

The rearrangement joins TRBV6-5 to TRBJ1-3; D gene ambiguous. Germline loops: CDR1 MNHEY, CDR2 SVGAGI. The CDR3 length is 12 residues. V lost 4 bases and J lost 8, with 9 bases in between. The chain's CDR3 is CASSSVGHTIYF. The CDR3 bases are TGTGCCAGCAGTTCTGTTGGGCACACCATATATTTT.

This rearrangement joins TRBV20-1 to TRBJ1-1; D remains unclear. CDR3 size: 11 residues. Germline CDR1 and CDR2: DFQATT and SNEGSKA (reference sequence). The chain's CDR3 is CTPGRNTEAFF. In DNA form, the CDR3 reads TGCACCCCCGGGAGGAACACTGAAGCTTTCTTT.

The chain couples TRBV7-9 to TRBJ2-1; the match to TRBD1 covers 8 bases. V shed 6 bases, J shed 6 bases, and the junction held 13 bases outside the gene matches. CDR1 is SEHNR, CDR2 FQNEAQ, per germline (reference sequence). There are 16 residues in the CDR3. The CDR3 spells CASRSPGTGGINEQFF. The CDR3, as DNA: TGTGCCAGCAGGAGTCCCGGGACAGGAGGAATCAATGAGCAGTTCTTC.

J is TRBJ2-1 and V is TRBV5-1; D unresolved. V lost 3 bases to trimming and J lost 4 bases, with 14 bases between them. Germline V gene lookup returns CDR1 SGHRS and CDR2 YFSETQ. This CDR3 comprises 15 residues. As DNA, the CDR3 is TGCGCCAGCAGCTCACAATACGGGTCTTACAATGAGCAGTTCTTC. Translation: CASSSQYGSYNEQFF.

A single count supports this clone. The rearrangement uses TRBV27 and TRBJ2-7; D tentatively fits TRBD1 or TRBD2 (6 bases each). Germline V gives CDR1 MNHEY, CDR2 SMNVEV (reference sequence). The CDR3 spans 14 residues. V lost 10 bases, J lost 2 bases, and 18 bases lay in between. For the CDR3, the DNA is TGTGCCACCGCCCAGGGGCGGGGACCCTACGAGCAGTACTTC. Encoded protein: CATAQGRGPYEQYF.

The chain is built from TRBV6-5 and TRBJ1-2, with 8 positions matching TRBD1. The CDR3 has 15 amino acids. The trim removed 5 bases at V and 3 bases at J, leaving 8 bases unmatched. Germline CDR1 reads MNHEY; CDR2 reads SVGAGI. This chain's CDR3 is CASSNTGGGYYGYTF. CDR3 nucleotides: TGTGCCAGCAGTAACACAGGGGGGGGGTACTATGGCTACACCTTC.

About this clone: The same CDR3 arises from other DNA sequences in this sample as well. The chain recombines TRBV18 with TRBJ2-7; D might be TRBD1 or TRBD2, each matching 5 bases. V was clipped by 6 bases and J by 0 bases, with 12 bases between them. CDR1 KGHSH and CDR2 LQKENI come from the germline V gene. The length of the CDR3 is 14 residues. The CDR3 here is CASSPGLTSYEQYF. CDR3 coding DNA: TGTGCCAGCTCCCCGGGGCTTACCTCCTACGAGCAGTACTTC.

The chain employs TRBV9 and TRBJ1-4, with 7 bases that match TRBD1. With 1 base clipped from V and 4 bases from J, the junction kept 7 bases outside the gene matches. The CDR3 spans 16 residues. Germline lookup yields CDR1 SGDLS and CDR2 YYNGEE. CDR3 region: CASSVRDRVLNEKLFF. The DNA for the CDR3 is TGTGCCAGCAGCGTACGGGACAGAGTACTTAATGAAAAACTGTTTTTT.

This chain uses TRBV6-5 with TRBJ1-2, with 11 bases fitting TRBD1. This CDR3 is built from 15 residues. Germline assignment: CDR1 MNHEY and CDR2 SVGAGI. V lost 4 bases, J lost 5 bases, and 6 bases stayed unmatched. The CDR3: CASSLGTGGVYGYTF. CDR3 DNA: TGTGCCAGCAGTTTGGGGACAGGGGGTGTATATGGCTACACCTTC.

The chain couples TRBV6-4 to TRBJ2-7, with 9 bases identical to TRBD1. The CDR3 extends over 15 amino acids. Germline V lookup: CDR1 MRHNA, CDR2 SNTAGT. J lost 10 bases, V lost 3 bases, and 13 bases had no gene match. CDR3 sequence: CASSDTSGQGFPQYF. DNA for the CDR3: TGTGCCAGCAGTGATACCTCGGGACAGGGCTTCCCTCAGTACTTC.

The genes are TRBV11-3 and TRBJ2-1, with D maybe TRBD2 (6 bases). Germline loops: CDR1 SGHNT, CDR2 YENEEA. The ends were cut back, 1 base at V and 7 bases at J, with 11 bases in the middle. The CDR3 spans 14 residues. The CDR3 DNA follows: TGTGCCAGCAGCTTAGCCGGGAGCGTTAATGAGCAGTTCTTC. Amino acids: CASSLAGSVNEQFF.